This T cell receptor (beta chain) was retrieved from a study of blood T cell repertoires in COVID-19. Methods used by the authors: Amplification from reference gene primers served as the basis for estimated nucleated cell counts. The assay was immunoSEQ multiplex PCR, and TCRdb's table has in-frame clones only and misses some. V and J calls and clone size are copied from that table; D and trimming were computed from the DNA. The sample has some 200,000 clones; roughly 87% are singletons. V was trimmed by 5 bases and J by 2 bases, leaving 12 bases between them. From germline, CDR1 is LNHDA and CDR2 SQIVND (reference sequence). This CDR3 contains 14 residues.

The chain uses TRBV19 and TRBJ1-1; D is possibly TRBD1 (6 bases). This receptor was identified in a woman aged 25-40 years who had recovered from COVID-19. Sequenced material: PBMCs or T cells enriched from blood (not recorded which). CDR3 nucleotides: TGTGCCAGTAGTGATGACAGGCCAAACACTGAAGCTTTCTTT. It translates to CASSDDRPNTEAFF.